The sequence of this TCR beta chain was determined in a study of blood T cell repertoires in COVID-19. TCRdb keeps only in-frame clones here, not all; method: immunoSEQ multiplex PCR. The table lists about 110,000 clones, approximately 78% of them singletons. The V and J ends lost 4 bases and 7 bases respectively, with 10 bases between them. Per germline, CDR1 KGHDR and CDR2 SFDVKD. This CDR3 has 13 amino acids. This receptor was obtained from a woman over 75 with acute or convalescent COVID-19. This rearrangement joins TRBV24-1 to TRBJ2-1; D is perhaps TRBD1 (6 bases). Sequencing was performed on peripheral blood. The chain's CDR3 is CATSDGQLNEQFF. CDR3 DNA: TGTGCCACCAGTGACGGACAGTTGAATGAGCAGTTCTTC.